What follows is one TCR beta chain and its context. The record originates from a study of blood T cell repertoires in COVID-19. Background on the study: Donors in the United States, Italy and Spain gave samples during acute or convalescent COVID-19. The cDNA or gDNA used as material had been derived from T cells, B-cell-depleted T cells, or PBMCs.

The assay was immunoSEQ multiplex PCR, and TCRdb's table has in-frame clones only and misses some. The table lists a few hundred thousand clones, 80% to 90% of them singletons. V shed 5 bases and J shed 8 bases, with 9 bases lying between them. CDR1 LNHDA and CDR2 SQIVND come from the germline V gene (reference sequence). There are 11 residues in the CDR3. The sequenced material came from peripheral blood. The chain carries TRBV19 and TRBJ1-1, with a weak D call TRBD1 (6 bases). The clonotype was recovered from a man aged 18-30 years who had recovered from COVID-19. The CDR3 region is CASSATGEAFF. CDR3 nucleotides: TGTGCCAGTAGTGCCACAGGGGAAGCTTTCTTT. Full variable domain (rest looked up from reference TRBV19 and TRBJ1-1): DGGITQSPKYLFRKEGQNVTLSCEQNLNHDAMYWYRQDPGQGLRLIYYSQIVNDFQKGDIAEGYSVSREKKESFPLTVTSAQKNPTAFYLCASSATGEAFFGQGTRLTVV.